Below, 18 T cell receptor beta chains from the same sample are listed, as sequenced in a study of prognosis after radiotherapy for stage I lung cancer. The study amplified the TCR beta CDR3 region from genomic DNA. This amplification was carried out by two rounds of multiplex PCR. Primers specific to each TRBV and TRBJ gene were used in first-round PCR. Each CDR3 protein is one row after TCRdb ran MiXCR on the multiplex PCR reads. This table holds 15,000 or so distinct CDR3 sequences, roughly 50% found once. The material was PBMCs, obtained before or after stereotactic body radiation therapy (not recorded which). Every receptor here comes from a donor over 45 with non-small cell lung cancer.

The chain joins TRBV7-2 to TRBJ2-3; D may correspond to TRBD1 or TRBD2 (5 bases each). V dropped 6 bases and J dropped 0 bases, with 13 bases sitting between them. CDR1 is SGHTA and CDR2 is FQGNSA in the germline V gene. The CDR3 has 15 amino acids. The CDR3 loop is CASRPRGSSTDTQYF. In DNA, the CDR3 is TGTGCCAGCAGACCCCGGGGCTCTAGCACAGATACGCAGTATTTT.

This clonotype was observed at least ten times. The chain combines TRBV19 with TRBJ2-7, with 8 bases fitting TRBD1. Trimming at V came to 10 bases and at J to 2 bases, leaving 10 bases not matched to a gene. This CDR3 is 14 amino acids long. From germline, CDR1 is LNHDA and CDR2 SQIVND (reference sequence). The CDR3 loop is CATGQGLGAYEQYF. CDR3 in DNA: TGTGCCACAGGACAGGGATTGGGCGCCTACGAGCAGTACTTC.

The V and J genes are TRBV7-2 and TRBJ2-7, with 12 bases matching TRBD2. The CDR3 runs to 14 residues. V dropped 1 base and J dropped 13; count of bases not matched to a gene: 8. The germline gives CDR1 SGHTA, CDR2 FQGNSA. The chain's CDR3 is CASSLVETSGRYYF. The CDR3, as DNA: TGTGCCAGCAGCTTAGTAGAGACTAGCGGGAGATATTACTTC.

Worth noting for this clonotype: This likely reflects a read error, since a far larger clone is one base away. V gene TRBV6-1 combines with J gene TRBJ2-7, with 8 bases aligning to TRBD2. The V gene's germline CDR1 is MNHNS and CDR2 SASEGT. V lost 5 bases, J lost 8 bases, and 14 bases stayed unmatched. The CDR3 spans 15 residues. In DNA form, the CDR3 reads TGTGCCAGCAGTTACGGGTCGGGAGGGCCCCGCCAGCAGTACTTC. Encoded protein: CASSYGSGGPRQQYF.

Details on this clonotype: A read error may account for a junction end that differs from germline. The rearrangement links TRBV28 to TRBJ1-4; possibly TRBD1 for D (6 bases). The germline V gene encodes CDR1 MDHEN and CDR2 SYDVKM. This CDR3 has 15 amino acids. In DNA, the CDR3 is TGTGCCAGCAGGCCTACGGACAGAGGATGTGAAAAACTTTTTTTT. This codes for CASRPTDRGCEKLFF.

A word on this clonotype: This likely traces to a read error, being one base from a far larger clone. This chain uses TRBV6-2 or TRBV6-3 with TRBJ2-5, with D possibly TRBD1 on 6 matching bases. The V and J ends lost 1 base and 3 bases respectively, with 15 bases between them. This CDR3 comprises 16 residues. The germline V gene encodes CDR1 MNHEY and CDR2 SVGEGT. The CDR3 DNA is TGTGCCAGCAGTTACTTCGGGAAAGGGGGTGAAGAGACCCAGTACTTC. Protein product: CASSYFGKGGEETQYF.

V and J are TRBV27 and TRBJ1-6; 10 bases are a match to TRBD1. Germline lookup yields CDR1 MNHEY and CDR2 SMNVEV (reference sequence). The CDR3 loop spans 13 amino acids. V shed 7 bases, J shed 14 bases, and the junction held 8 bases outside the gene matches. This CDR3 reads CASTRTGGGALHF. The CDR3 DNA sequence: TGTGCCAGCACGAGGACAGGGGGTGGGGCCCTCCACTTT.

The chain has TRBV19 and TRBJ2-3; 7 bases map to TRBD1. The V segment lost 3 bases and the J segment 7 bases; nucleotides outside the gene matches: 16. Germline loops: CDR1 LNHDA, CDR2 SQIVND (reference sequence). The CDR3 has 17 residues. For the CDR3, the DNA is TGTGCCAGTAGTATTCCCCCTCGGACAGGTTCTATGTATACGCAGTATTTT. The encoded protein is CASSIPPRTGSMYTQYF.

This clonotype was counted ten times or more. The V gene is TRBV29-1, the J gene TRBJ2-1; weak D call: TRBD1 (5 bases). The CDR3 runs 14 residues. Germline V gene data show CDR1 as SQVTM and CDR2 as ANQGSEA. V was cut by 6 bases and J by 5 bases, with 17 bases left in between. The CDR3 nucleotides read TGCAGCGTCCAGGGCAGGGCCCCTAACAATGAGCAGTTCTTC. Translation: CSVQGRAPNNEQFF.

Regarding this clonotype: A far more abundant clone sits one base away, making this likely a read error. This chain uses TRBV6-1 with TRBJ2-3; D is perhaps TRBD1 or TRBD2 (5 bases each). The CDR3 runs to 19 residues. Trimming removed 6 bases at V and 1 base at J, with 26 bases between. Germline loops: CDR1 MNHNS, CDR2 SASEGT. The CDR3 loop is CASRWGPAGVDVGTDTQYF. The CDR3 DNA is TGTGCCAGCAGATGGGGACCGGCGGGCGTCGACGTTGGCACAGATACGCAGTATTTT.

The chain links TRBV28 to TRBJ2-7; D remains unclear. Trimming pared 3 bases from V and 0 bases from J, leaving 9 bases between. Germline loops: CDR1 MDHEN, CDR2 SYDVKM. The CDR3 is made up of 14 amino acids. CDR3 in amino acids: CASSLTVLSYEQYF. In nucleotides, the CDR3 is TGTGCCAGCAGTTTGACTGTTCTCTCCTACGAGCAGTACTTC.

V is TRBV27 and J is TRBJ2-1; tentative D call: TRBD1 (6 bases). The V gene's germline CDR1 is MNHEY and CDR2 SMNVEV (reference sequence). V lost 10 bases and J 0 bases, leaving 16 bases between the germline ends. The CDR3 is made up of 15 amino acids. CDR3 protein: CATSRGRFSYNEQFF. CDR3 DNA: TGTGCCACCAGCAGGGGCCGCTTCTCCTACAATGAGCAGTTCTTC.

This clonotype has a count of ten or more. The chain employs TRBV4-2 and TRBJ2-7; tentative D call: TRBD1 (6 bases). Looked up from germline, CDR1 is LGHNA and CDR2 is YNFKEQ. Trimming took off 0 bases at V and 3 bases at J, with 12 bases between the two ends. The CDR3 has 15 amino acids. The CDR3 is CASSQDLQGGYEQYF. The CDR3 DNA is TGTGCCAGCAGCCAAGATTTACAGGGCGGCTACGAGCAGTACTTC.

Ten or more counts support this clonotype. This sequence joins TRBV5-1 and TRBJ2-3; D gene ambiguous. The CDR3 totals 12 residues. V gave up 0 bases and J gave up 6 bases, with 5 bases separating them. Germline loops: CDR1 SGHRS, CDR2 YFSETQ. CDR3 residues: CASSLVRDTQYF. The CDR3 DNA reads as TGCGCCAGCAGCTTGGTACGGGATACGCAGTATTTT.

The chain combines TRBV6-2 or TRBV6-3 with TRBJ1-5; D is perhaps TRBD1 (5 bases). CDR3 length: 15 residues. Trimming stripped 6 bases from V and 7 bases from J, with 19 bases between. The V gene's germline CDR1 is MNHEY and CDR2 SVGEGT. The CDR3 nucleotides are TGTGCCAGCAGCCCCGACCTGGGGGAATGGCAGCCCCAGCATTTT. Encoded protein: CASSPDLGEWQPQHF.

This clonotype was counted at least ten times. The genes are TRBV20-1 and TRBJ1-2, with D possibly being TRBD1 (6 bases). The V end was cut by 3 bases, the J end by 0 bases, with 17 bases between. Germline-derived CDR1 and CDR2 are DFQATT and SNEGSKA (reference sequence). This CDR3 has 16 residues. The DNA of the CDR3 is TGCAGTGCTAGGAGAGACGGACAGAGATCTAACTATGGCTACACCTTC. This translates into CSARRDGQRSNYGYTF.

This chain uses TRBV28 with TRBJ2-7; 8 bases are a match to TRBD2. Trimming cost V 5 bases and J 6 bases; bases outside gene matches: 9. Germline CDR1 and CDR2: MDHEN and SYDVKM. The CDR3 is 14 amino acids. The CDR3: CASSLRGLVSEQYF. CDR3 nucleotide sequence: TGTGCCAGCAGTCTGCGGGGACTAGTATCCGAGCAGTACTTC.

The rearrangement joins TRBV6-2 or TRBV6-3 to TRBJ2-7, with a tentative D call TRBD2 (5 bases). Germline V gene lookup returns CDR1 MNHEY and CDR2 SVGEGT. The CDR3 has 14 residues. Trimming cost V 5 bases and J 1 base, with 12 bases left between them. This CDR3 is CASSPLIASYEQYF. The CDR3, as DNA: TGTGCCAGCAGTCCCCTTATAGCGTCCTACGAGCAGTACTTC.